The 23 T cell receptor beta chains listed next were all sequenced from one sample in a study of identical twins. In TCRdb, the 5' RACE reads were re-called with MiXCR into one record per CDR3 protein. The table lists some 1,700,000 distinct CDR3 sequences, about 32% of them singletons. Specimen: cord blood. The receptors were sampled from a newborn girl in good health.

The chain has TRBV6-6 and TRBJ2-7; D is uncertain. Germline CDR1 is MNHNY and CDR2 is SVGAGI (reference sequence). The CDR3 spans 15 residues. Trimming stripped 2 bases from V and 0 bases from J, with 11 bases between. The CDR3 protein is CASSYGSLSSYEQYF. In DNA, the CDR3 is TGTGCCAGCAGTTACGGCAGTCTGAGCTCCTACGAGCAGTACTTC.

The V gene is TRBV12-5, the J gene TRBJ2-1; D is unresolved. CDR1 is LGHNT and CDR2 is FRNRAP in the germline V gene. CDR3 length: 17 amino acids. V was cut by 2 bases and J by 0 bases, with 14 bases left in between. CDR3 coding DNA: TGTGCTAGTGGTTTGCTGGTGGAGCGCAGCTCCTACAATGAGCAGTTCTTC. As protein: CASGLLVERSSYNEQFF.

Notes on this clonotype: An end of the junction differs from the germline gene, which may be a read error. This chain uses TRBV12-3 or TRBV12-4 with TRBJ2-3; the match to TRBD2 covers 7 bases. This CDR3 is 14 amino acids long. The CDR3 DNA is TGTGCCAGCACCCTAGCGGCTAGCACAGATGCGCAGTATTTT. It codes for CASTLAASTDAQYF.

This clonotype was recorded at least ten times. This chain connects TRBV29-1 to TRBJ1-2, with 7 bases fitting TRBD1. Per germline, CDR1 SQVTM and CDR2 ANQGSEA. J was trimmed by 2 bases and V by 4 bases; bases with no gene match: 4. This CDR3 is built from 13 residues. CDR3 coding DNA: TGCAGCGTTGCGCCGGGACAGAACTATGGCTACACCTTC. As protein: CSVAPGQNYGYTF.

This clonotype was picked up one time. This chain connects TRBV7-2 to TRBJ2-1; 7 nucleotides match TRBD2. The V segment lost 3 bases and the J segment 0 bases; nucleotides outside the gene matches: 11. There are 18 residues in the CDR3. Looked up from germline, CDR1 is SGHTA and CDR2 is FQGNSA. This CDR3 reads CASSFLGLVRSSYNEQFF. The CDR3 coding sequence is TGTGCCAGCAGCTTCCTCGGACTAGTTAGGAGCTCCTACAATGAGCAGTTCTTC.

Details on this clonotype: A much larger clone differs from this one at a single base, so this may be a read error. The chain joins TRBV27 to TRBJ2-1; no firm D call. Trimming took off 10 bases at V and 10 bases at J, with 17 bases between the two ends. Germline CDR1 is MNHEY and CDR2 is SMNVEV (reference sequence). This CDR3 has 12 residues. DNA for the CDR3: TGTGCCACCAGGACGGCCTCCTACGAGCAGTTCTTC. Protein: CATRTASYEQFF.

This clonotype was seen more than once but under ten times. V is TRBV28 and J is TRBJ2-1, with D possibly being TRBD2 (5 bases). The CDR3 has 17 amino acids. The germline V gene encodes CDR1 MDHEN and CDR2 SYDVKM. Trimming left V 10 bases short and J 0 bases short, with 22 bases between. CDR3 DNA: TGTGCCACCGTAGCAAAACGGGAAAGGAGCTCCTACAATGAGCAGTTCTTC. Translation: CATVAKRERSSYNEQFF.

In its sample, this clonotype was seen a few times. The V and J genes are TRBV6-5 and TRBJ2-7; 11 bases are a match to TRBD2. The CDR3 totals 15 residues. The V gene end was trimmed by 5 bases and the J gene end by 7 bases; junction bases not matched to a gene: 10. The germline V gene has CDR1 MNHEY and CDR2 SVGAGI. Written as DNA, the CDR3 is TGTGCCAGCAGTACCACAACTAGCGGGAGAAATGAGCAGTACTTC. Its protein is CASSTTTSGRNEQYF.

The chain uses TRBV7-2 and TRBJ2-5; D uncertain. The closer fit of TRBJ2-7 to the DNA end suggests the J call may be wrong. The CDR3 has 11 amino acids. Germline CDR1 SGHTA, CDR2 FQGNSA. As DNA, the CDR3 is TGTGCCAGCACCCTACGCCACGAGCAGTACTTC. Protein product: CASTLRHEQYF.

The chain is built from TRBV20-1 and TRBJ1-4; weak D call: TRBD1 (6 bases). V shed 6 bases and J shed 5 bases, with 16 bases lying between them. Germline lookup yields CDR1 DFQATT and CDR2 SNEGSKA (reference sequence). The CDR3 loop spans 14 amino acids. The CDR3 sequence is CSAETGTSNEKLFF. The DNA for the CDR3 is TGCAGTGCGGAGACTGGGACATCAAATGAAAAACTGTTTTTT.

This clonotype was detected only a few times. The chain joins TRBV5-1 to TRBJ2-1, with 7 nucleotides matching TRBD1. Germline CDR1 reads SGHRS; CDR2 reads YFSETQ. V trimming: 4 bases; J trimming: 4 bases; junction bases outside the gene matches: 11. The CDR3 runs to 16 residues. This chain's CDR3 is CASSAGWTGEYNEQFF. In DNA, the CDR3 is TGCGCCAGCAGCGCCGGATGGACAGGAGAATACAATGAGCAGTTCTTC.

The genes are TRBV20-1 and TRBJ2-1, with 9 positions matching TRBD2. V lost 0 bases, J lost 6 bases, and 9 bases stayed unmatched. From germline, CDR1 is DFQATT and CDR2 SNEGSKA (reference sequence). The CDR3 is 16 residues long. The CDR3 nucleotides read TGCAGTGCTAGAGATTGGGGGCGGGGGGGCCCCAATGAGCAGTTCTTC. Residues: CSARDWGRGGPNEQFF.

On this clonotype: At one of its ends the junction is not consistent with the germline gene, which may arise from a read error. V usage is TRBV10-3 and J usage is TRBJ2-7; TRBD1 agrees at 8 bases. CDR3 length: 15 amino acids. CDR1 and CDR2 from the germline V gene are ENHRY and SYGVKD. The CDR3 protein is CVISDFGTGSYEQYF. The CDR3 region has the DNA TGTGTCATCAGTGATTTTGGGACAGGATCCTACGAGCAGTACTTC.

This clonotype was recorded at least ten times. The chain uses TRBV6-2 or TRBV6-3 and TRBJ1-6; D gene ambiguous. The CDR3 length is 12 residues. Germline V gene data show CDR1 as MNHEY and CDR2 as SVGEGT. V lost 2 bases to trimming and J lost 14 bases, with 10 bases between them. This CDR3 reads CASSYRRTTLHF. The CDR3 DNA reads TGTGCCAGCAGTTACCGGCGCACGACCCTCCACTTT.

Only a few counts were recorded for this clonotype. J is TRBJ2-3 and V is TRBV20-1; TRBD1 matches at 9 bases. J gave up 1 base and V 6 bases, and 26 bases lay outside the gene matches. The germline gives CDR1 DFQATT, CDR2 SNEGSKA (reference sequence). The CDR3 is 21 residues long. For the CDR3, the DNA is TGCAGTGCCGAGATCCCGGGACAGGGTAGAACCCTAGGGTGGGGCACAGATACGCAGTATTTT. Residues: CSAEIPGQGRTLGWGTDTQYF.

Worth noting for this clonotype: A much larger clone sits a single nucleotide away, making a read error possible. The chain recombines TRBV29-1 with TRBJ2-1, with D uncertain. CDR3 length: 13 amino acids. In germline, CDR1 is SQVTM, CDR2 ANQGSEA. The V gene lost 4 bases and the J gene lost 10 bases, with 17 bases spanning the gap. This CDR3 is CSVVTAYSYEQFF. In DNA, the CDR3 is TGCAGCGTTGTAACAGCTTACTCCTACGAGCAGTTCTTC.

The chain joins TRBV4-1 to TRBJ2-1, with TRBD2 identical over 10 bases. Germline CDR1 is MGHRA and CDR2 is YSYEKL. The CDR3 is 15 residues long. The V segment lost 7 bases and the J segment 7 bases; nucleotides outside the gene matches: 10. The CDR3 region is CASTLLAGVFNEQFF. CDR3 DNA sequence: TGCGCCAGCACCCTTCTAGCGGGAGTGTTTAATGAGCAGTTCTTC.

The gene calls are TRBV6-5 and TRBJ2-1; 13 bases fit TRBD2. This CDR3 region has 16 residues. The J segment lost 4 bases and the V segment lost 4 bases, leaving 4 bases of the junction unmatched. CDR1 is MNHEY and CDR2 is SVGAGI in the germline V gene. For the CDR3, the DNA is TGTGCCAGCAGTTCCACTAGCGGGAGGGGGTACAATGAGCAGTTCTTC. It yields the protein CASSSTSGRGYNEQFF.

The chain's CDR3 is CASSRAGVGYEQYF. In nucleotides, the CDR3 is TGTGCCAGCAGCCGAGCGGGAGTAGGGTACGAGCAGTACTTC. The chain links TRBV3-1 to TRBJ2-7; 8 bases fit TRBD2. CDR3 length: 14 amino acids. The V gene's germline CDR1 is LGHDT and CDR2 YNNKEL (reference sequence). V dropped 4 bases and J dropped 4; count of bases not matched to a gene: 6.

This clonotype was counted a few times. The chain combines TRBV5-1 with TRBJ2-5, with TRBD2 matching over 7 bases. In germline, CDR1 is SGHRS, CDR2 YFSETQ. The CDR3 runs to 16 residues. The J segment lost 2 bases and the V segment lost 2 bases, leaving 9 bases of the junction unmatched. The CDR3 loop reads CASSLGLVERQETQYF. The DNA for the CDR3 is TGCGCCAGCAGCTTAGGACTAGTGGAGAGACAAGAGACCCAGTACTTC.

V gene TRBV6-1 combines with J gene TRBJ2-7, with D maybe TRBD1 (5 bases). V was pared by 7 bases and J by 6 bases, with 10 bases between. The CDR3 consists of 11 residues. The germline CDR1 and CDR2 sequences are MNHNS and SASEGT. CDR3 amino acids: CASTRTFEQYF. In DNA, the CDR3 is TGTGCCAGCACGAGGACATTCGAGCAGTACTTC.

V usage is TRBV19 and J usage is TRBJ1-5; possibly TRBD1 for D (5 bases). The CDR3 has 15 amino acids. V lost 0 bases, J lost 0 bases, and 6 bases lay in between. CDR1 LNHDA and CDR2 SQIVND come from the germline V gene (reference sequence). The CDR3 coding sequence is TGTGCCAGTAGTATAGATAGGGGTAGCAATCAGCCCCAGCATTTT. This translates into CASSIDRGSNQPQHF.

This clonotype appeared a few times. The V and J genes are TRBV3-1 and TRBJ2-3, with TRBD2 matching over 12 bases. CDR1 and CDR2 (germline): LGHDT, YNNKEL (reference sequence). The CDR3 has 16 amino acids. Trimming removed 3 bases from V and 5 bases from J; junction bases left unmatched: 6. Here the CDR3 reads CASSHASGGAIDTQYF. In DNA form, the CDR3 reads TGTGCCAGCAGCCATGCTAGCGGGGGGGCCATAGATACGCAGTATTTT.